This TCR beta chain was observed in a study of control samples from healthy donors and cancer patients. Method: immunoSEQ multiplex PCR; TCRdb's copy keeps in-frame clones and lacks some. The sample includes roughly 200,000 clones, about 90% of them seen just once. The sample taken for sequencing was blood. The TCR comes from a man aged 30-40 years in good health.

The CDR3 coding sequence is TGTGCCAGCAGCTGGAGGGTTGGGGGGACTAATGAAAAACTGTTTTTT. As protein: CASSWRVGGTNEKLFF. The rearrangement joins TRBV11-2 to TRBJ1-4; tentatively, D is TRBD1 (5 bases). This CDR3 has 16 amino acids. Per germline, CDR1 SGHAT and CDR2 FQNNGV. Trimming took 4 bases from V and 2 from J, leaving 14 bases between them.